Listed below are T cell receptor beta chains from one sample, sequenced in a study of CD8+CD57+ T cells in acquired aplastic anemia. TCRdb recomputed calls from the reads with MiXCR, one row per CDR3 protein. Found here are some 180,000 distinct CDR3 sequences, roughly 50% of them singletons; the top ten hold around 13%. The sample was sorted CD4+, CD8+, or CD8+CD57+ T cells (not recorded which) from PBMCs. The receptors derive from a human donor with aplastic anemia. CDR3s include the opening cysteine and the closing phenylalanine or tryptophan. Fields, in order: V gene, CDR3 protein.

V gene: TRBV6-5
CDR3 protein: CASSYWQGTLHF

V gene: TRBV10-3
CDR3 protein: CAISGPASGNTIYF

V gene: TRBV11-2
CDR3 protein: CASSMGQGVYFYGYTF

V gene: TRBV5-1
CDR3 protein: CASGHEWGNTGELFF

V gene: TRBV27
CDR3 protein: CASSLSRTGVEAFF

V gene: TRBV5-1
CDR3 protein: CASSLPMDRENTEAFF

V gene: TRBV2
CDR3 protein: CASSGQPMNTEAFF

V gene: TRBV15
CDR3 protein: CATSSGTGYEQYF

V gene: TRBV12-3/TRBV12-4
CDR3 protein: CASNADRGNGYTF

V gene: TRBV2
CDR3 protein: CASTAYTYEQYF

V gene: TRBV2
CDR3 protein: CASSLAGIGNAIYF

V gene: TRBV2
CDR3 protein: CASHSVQQGEQYF

V gene: TRBV15
CDR3 protein: CATSRDMGQVQGGYTF

V gene: TRBV15
CDR3 protein: CATSRDPQGVYEQYF

V gene: TRBV7-2
CDR3 protein: CASSLALWGLGGNTIYF

V gene: TRBV2
CDR3 protein: CASSRTSGTYNEQFF

V gene: TRBV20-1
CDR3 protein: CSATRYSSTGELFF

V gene: TRBV2
CDR3 protein: CATLTGRSDNEQFF

V gene: TRBV7-9
CDR3 protein: CASSRALNTEAFF

V gene: TRBV20-1
CDR3 protein: CSARDPQFEYYEQYF

V gene: TRBV20-1
CDR3 protein: CSARGTRDWEQFF

V gene: TRBV2
CDR3 protein: CASSRRSDGNQPQHF

V gene: TRBV15
CDR3 protein: CATSLPRTGPQQYF

V gene: TRBV6-1
CDR3 protein: CASSEGGNGSPLHF

V gene: TRBV12-3/TRBV12-4
CDR3 protein: CASSLLAGAVETQYF

V gene: TRBV12-3/TRBV12-4
CDR3 protein: CASSPGGGNQPQHF

V gene: TRBV7-8
CDR3 protein: CASSPGLGYEQYF

V gene: TRBV2
CDR3 protein: CASNRGGYNSPLHF

V gene: TRBV11-2
CDR3 protein: CASKVAGSSYNEQFF

V gene: TRBV20-1
CDR3 protein: CSAHRQGRADTQYF

V gene: TRBV4-2
CDR3 protein: CASSPRPLAGIQNYNSPLHF

V gene: TRBV5-6
CDR3 protein: CASSLGLAALWEQFF

V gene: TRBV29-1
CDR3 protein: CSVAGNNSPLHF

V gene: TRBV19
CDR3 protein: CASASPSGANVLTF

V gene: TRBV5-1
CDR3 protein: CASSKTPTVYNEQFF

V gene: TRBV10-2
CDR3 protein: CASSFDEVAGETQYF

V gene: TRBV2
CDR3 protein: CASSDKGRGRETQYF

V gene: TRBV4-2
CDR3 protein: CASSQVGSTDTQYF

V gene: TRBV7-8
CDR3 protein: CASSLVGTNSGNTIYF

V gene: TRBV10-3
CDR3 protein: CAITSSGSGYERYF

V gene: TRBV29-1
CDR3 protein: CSVDGLAGVYEQYF

V gene: TRBV10-3
CDR3 protein: CAISRKGQGAGGYTF

V gene: TRBV2
CDR3 protein: CASRATWARSETQYF

V gene: TRBV7-2
CDR3 protein: CASSNYRDEQYF

V gene: TRBV6-1
CDR3 protein: CASSEIGVATYEQYF

V gene: TRBV19
CDR3 protein: CASSIRQGGQPQHF

V gene: TRBV7-9
CDR3 protein: CASSLQGKETQYF

V gene: TRBV29-1
CDR3 protein: CSVGLAGVYEQYF

V gene: TRBV12-3/TRBV12-4
CDR3 protein: CASSLKAVDTQYF

V gene: TRBV7-6
CDR3 protein: CASTYYRVFEAFF

V gene: TRBV24-1
CDR3 protein: CATSAGSLSNIQYF

V gene: TRBV20-1
CDR3 protein: CSARVPGQGNSPLHF

V gene: TRBV25-1
CDR3 protein: CASSALRLAGETDTQYF

V gene: TRBV27
CDR3 protein: CASSLEYLGRGRTKPQHF